This record concerns one TCR beta chain sequence. This sample is drawn from a study of blood T cell repertoires in COVID-19. The data were produced by immunoSEQ multiplex PCR, yet TCRdb's version contains in-frame clones alone and is incomplete. The repertoire holds tens of thousands of clones, with around 80% as singletons. Cohorts were determined from participant-reported clinical history. The V segment lost 5 bases and the J segment 5 bases; nucleotides outside the gene matches: 7. CDR1 SGHRS and CDR2 YFSETQ come from the germline V gene. The CDR3 length is 15 residues. The sequence derives from a woman between 45 and 65 years old with acute COVID-19. The sequencing sample was made of PBMCs or T cells enriched from blood (not recorded which). The rearrangement uses TRBV5-1 and TRBJ2-3; 11 nucleotides agree with TRBD2. CDR3 DNA: TGCGCCAGCAGTTTAGCGGGGGGGCGAGGAGATACGCAGTATTTT. This gives the protein CASSLAGGRGDTQYF.